These 8 T cell receptor beta chains were sequenced from one sample in a study of blood T cells in healthy people across ages. Alongside a J-beta primer mix, a sample-barcoded 5' primer served in a second PCR lasting about 7 to 12 cycles. MiXCR, applied by TCRdb to the 5' RACE reads, yields one record per CDR3 protein. The table includes over 1.5 million distinct CDR3 sequences, less than 50% detected once. The sequenced sample consisted of blood. These receptors were obtained from a woman between 40 and 50 years old in good health.

The chain has TRBV7-2 and TRBJ1-2; D possibly corresponds to TRBD1 (6 bases). The V end was cut by 5 bases, the J end by 4 bases, with 14 bases between. CDR1 SGHTA and CDR2 FQGNSA come from the germline V gene. The CDR3 covers 14 residues. Written as DNA, the CDR3 is TGTGCCAGCAGCCCTACCGGGACAACCTATGGCTACACCTTC. Translating gives CASSPTGTTYGYTF.

The V and J genes are TRBV27 and TRBJ2-4; 10 bases are shared with TRBD1. This CDR3 contains 14 residues. V dropped 6 bases and J dropped 13; count of bases not matched to a gene: 12. The V gene's germline CDR1 is MNHEY and CDR2 SMNVEV (reference sequence). The CDR3 here is CASRSPGQGREQYF. CDR3 sequence (DNA): TGTGCCAGCAGATCCCCGGGACAGGGGAGGGAGCAGTACTTC.

This clonotype turned up a few times. CDR3 in DNA: TGCAGCGTTGAAGCCTTGTACCAAGAGACCCAGTACTTC. Its translation is CSVEALYQETQYF. The chain uses TRBV29-1 and TRBJ2-5; no firm D call. Between the trimmed V and J ends, which lost 1 base and 0 bases, there was a span of 6 bases. The germline V gene has CDR1 SQVTM and CDR2 ANQGSEA. The CDR3 is 13 residues long.

There are a few counts of this clonotype. The CDR3 region is CASSPVDRLAGVYNEQFF. For the CDR3, the DNA is TGCGCCAGCAGCCCCGTGGACCGACTAGCGGGGGTGTACAATGAGCAGTTCTTC. The J gene is TRBJ2-1, the V gene TRBV5-1; TRBD2 aligns across 12 bases. This CDR3 has 18 residues. Trimming took 4 bases from V and 4 from J; bases not matched to a gene: 12. Germline CDR1 SGHRS, CDR2 YFSETQ.

This clonotype was detected a few times. The chain uses TRBV15 and TRBJ2-3; 8 bases agree with TRBD1. After removal of 9 bases from V and 0 bases from J, the junction contained 8 bases not matched to a gene. The CDR3 sequence is 15 residues long. Germline lookup yields CDR1 LNHNV and CDR2 YYDKDF (reference sequence). The CDR3 nucleotides read TGTGCCACGAGACGGCAGGGGGCTAGCACAGATACGCAGTATTTT. Encoded protein: CATRRQGASTDTQYF.

This clonotype was recorded only once. The CDR3 here is CASSFVRAYNEQFF. In nucleotides, the CDR3 is TGTGCCAGCAGTTTCGTGAGAGCCTACAATGAGCAGTTCTTC. This chain connects TRBV12-3 or TRBV12-4 to TRBJ2-1; D unresolved. The CDR3 is made up of 14 amino acids. V lost 3 bases and J lost 2, with 8 bases in between.

The rearrangement uses TRBV5-1 and TRBJ1-4, with D tentatively TRBD1 (5 bases). Trimming removed 5 bases at V and 0 bases at J, with 17 bases between. The CDR3 has 17 amino acids. CDR1 is SGHRS and CDR2 is YFSETQ in the germline V gene. The CDR3 DNA reads as TGCGCCAGCAGACTCGGGGGGGGGTCTGCAACTAATGAAAAACTGTTTTTT. Encoded protein: CASRLGGGSATNEKLFF. Full variable domain (outside the CDR3, taken from reference TRBV5-1 and TRBJ1-4): KAGVTQTPRYLIKTRGQQVTLSCSPISGHRSVSWYQQTPGQGLQFLFEYFSETQRNKGNFPGRFSGRQFSNSRSEMNVSTLELGDSALYLCASRLGGGSATNEKLFFGSGTQLSVL.

J is TRBJ2-5 and V is TRBV18, with D hard to call. CDR3 size: 13 residues. The germline V gene encodes CDR1 KGHSH and CDR2 LQKENI. Trimming pared 2 bases from V and 5 bases from J, leaving 9 bases between. The CDR3 reads CASSPDPTETQYF. Written as DNA, the CDR3 is TGTGCCAGCTCACCAGACCCGACGGAGACCCAGTACTTC.